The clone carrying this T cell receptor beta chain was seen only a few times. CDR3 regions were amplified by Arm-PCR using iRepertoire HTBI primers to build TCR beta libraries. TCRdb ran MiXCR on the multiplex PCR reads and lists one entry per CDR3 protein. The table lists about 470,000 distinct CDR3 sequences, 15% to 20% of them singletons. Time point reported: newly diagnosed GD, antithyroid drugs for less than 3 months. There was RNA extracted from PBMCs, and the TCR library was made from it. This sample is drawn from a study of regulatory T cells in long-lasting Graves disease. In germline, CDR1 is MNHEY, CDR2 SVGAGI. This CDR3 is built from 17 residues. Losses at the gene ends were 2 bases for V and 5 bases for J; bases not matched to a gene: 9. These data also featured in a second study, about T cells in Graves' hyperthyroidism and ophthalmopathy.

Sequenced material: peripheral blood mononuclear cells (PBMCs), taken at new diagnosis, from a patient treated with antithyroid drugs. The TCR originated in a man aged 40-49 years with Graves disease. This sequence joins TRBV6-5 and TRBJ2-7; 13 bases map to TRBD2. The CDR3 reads CASSYLRLAGGIHEQYF. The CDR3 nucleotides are TGTGCCAGCAGTTACCTGAGACTAGCGGGAGGAATTCACGAGCAGTACTTC.